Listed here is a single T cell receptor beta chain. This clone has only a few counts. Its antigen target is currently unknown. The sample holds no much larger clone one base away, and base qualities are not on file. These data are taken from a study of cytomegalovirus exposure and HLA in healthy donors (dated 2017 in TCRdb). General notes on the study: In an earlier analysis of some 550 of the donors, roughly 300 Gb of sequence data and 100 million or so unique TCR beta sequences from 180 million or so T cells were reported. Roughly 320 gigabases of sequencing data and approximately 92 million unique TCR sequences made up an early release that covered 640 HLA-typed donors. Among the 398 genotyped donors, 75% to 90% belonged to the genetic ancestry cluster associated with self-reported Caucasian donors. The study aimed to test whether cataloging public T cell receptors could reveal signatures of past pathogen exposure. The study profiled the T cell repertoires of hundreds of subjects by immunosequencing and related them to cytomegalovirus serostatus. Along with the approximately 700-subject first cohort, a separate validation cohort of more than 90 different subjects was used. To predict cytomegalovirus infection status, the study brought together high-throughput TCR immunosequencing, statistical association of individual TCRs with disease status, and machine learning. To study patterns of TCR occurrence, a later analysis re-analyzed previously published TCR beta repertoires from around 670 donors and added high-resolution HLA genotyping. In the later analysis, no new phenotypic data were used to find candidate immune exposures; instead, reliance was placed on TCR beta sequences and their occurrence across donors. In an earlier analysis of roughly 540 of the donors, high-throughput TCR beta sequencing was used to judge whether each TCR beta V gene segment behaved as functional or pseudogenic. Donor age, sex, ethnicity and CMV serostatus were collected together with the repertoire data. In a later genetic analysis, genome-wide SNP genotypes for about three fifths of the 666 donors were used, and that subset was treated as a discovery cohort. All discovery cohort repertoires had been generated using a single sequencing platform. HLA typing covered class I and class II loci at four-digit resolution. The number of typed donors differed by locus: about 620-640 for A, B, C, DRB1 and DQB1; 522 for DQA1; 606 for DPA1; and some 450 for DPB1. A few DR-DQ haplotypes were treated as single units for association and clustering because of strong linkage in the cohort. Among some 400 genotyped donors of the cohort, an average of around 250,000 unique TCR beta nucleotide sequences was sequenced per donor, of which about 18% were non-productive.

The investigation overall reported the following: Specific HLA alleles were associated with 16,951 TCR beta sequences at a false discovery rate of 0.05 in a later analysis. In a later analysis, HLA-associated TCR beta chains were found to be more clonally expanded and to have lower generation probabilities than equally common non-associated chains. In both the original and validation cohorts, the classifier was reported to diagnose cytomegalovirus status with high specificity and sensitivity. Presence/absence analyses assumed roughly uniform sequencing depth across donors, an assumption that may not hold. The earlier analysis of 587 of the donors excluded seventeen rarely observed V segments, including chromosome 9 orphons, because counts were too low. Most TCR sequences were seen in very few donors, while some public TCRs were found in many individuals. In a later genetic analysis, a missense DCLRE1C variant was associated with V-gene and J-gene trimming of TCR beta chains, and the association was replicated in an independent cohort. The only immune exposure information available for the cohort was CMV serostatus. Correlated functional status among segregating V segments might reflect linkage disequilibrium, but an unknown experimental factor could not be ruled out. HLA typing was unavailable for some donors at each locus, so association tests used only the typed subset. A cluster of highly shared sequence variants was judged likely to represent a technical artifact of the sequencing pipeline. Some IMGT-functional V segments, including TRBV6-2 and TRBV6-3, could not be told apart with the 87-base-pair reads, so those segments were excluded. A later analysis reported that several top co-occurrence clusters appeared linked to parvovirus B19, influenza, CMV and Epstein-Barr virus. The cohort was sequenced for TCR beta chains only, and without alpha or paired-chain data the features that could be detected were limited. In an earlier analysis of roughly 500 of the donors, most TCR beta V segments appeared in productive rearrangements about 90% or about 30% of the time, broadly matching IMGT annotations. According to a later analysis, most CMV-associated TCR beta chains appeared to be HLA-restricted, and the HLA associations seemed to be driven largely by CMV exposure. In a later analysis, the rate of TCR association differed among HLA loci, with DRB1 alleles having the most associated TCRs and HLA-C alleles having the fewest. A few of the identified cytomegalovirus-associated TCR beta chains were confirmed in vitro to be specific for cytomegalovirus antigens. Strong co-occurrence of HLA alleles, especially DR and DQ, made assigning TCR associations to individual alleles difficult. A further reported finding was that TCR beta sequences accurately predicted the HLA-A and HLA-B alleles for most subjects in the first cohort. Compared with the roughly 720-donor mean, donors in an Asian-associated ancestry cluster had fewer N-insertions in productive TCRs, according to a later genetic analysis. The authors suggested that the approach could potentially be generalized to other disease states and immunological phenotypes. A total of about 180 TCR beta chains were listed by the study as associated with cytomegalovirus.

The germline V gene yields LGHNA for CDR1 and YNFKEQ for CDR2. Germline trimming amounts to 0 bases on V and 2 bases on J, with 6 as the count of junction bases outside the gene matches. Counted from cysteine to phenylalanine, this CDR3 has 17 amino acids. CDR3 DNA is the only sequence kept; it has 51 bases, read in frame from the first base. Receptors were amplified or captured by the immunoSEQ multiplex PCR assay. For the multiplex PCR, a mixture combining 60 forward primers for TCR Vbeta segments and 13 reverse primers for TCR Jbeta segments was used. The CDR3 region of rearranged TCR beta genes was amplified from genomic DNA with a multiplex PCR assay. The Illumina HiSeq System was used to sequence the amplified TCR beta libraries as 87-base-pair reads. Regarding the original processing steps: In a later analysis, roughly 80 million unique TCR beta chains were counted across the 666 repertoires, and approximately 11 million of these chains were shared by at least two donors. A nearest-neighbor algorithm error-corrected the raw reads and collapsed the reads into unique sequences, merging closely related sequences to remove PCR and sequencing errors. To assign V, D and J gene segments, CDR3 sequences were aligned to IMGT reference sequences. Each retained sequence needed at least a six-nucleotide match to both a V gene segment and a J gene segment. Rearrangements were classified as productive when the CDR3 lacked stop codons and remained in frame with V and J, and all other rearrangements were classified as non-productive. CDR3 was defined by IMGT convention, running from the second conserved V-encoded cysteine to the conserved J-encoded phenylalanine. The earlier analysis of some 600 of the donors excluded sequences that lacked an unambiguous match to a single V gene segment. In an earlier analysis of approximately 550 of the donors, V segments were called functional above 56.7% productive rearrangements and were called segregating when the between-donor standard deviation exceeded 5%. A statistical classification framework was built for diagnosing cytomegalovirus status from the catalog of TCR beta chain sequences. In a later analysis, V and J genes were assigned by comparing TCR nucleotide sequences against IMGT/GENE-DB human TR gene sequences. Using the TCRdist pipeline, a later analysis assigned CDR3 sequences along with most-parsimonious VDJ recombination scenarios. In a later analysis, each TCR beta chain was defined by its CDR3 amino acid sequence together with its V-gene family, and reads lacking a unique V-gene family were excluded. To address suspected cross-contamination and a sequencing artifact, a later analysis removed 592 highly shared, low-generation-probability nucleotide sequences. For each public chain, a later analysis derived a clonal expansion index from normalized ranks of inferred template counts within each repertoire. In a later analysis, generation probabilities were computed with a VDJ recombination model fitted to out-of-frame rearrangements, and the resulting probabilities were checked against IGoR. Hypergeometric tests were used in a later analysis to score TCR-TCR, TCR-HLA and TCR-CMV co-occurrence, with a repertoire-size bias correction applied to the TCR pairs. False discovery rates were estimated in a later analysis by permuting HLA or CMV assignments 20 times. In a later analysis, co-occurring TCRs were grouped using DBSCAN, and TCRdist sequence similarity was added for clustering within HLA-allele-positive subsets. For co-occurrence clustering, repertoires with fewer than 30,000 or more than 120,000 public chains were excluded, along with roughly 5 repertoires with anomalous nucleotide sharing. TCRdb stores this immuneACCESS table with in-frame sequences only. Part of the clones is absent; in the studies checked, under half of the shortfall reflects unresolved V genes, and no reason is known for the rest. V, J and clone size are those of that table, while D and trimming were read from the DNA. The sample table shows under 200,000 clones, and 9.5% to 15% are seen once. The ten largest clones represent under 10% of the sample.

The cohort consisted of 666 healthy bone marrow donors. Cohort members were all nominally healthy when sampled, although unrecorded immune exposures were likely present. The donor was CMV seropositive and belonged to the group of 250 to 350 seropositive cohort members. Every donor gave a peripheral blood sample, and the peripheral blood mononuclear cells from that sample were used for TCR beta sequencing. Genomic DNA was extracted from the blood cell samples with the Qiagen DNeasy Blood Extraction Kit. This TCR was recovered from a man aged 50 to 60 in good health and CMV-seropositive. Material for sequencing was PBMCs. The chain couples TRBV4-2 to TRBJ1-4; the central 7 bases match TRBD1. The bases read TGTGCCAGCAGCCAAGATCCTCCAGGGGGGACTAATGAAAAACTGTTTTTT. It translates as CASSQDPPGGTNEKLFF.